This T cell receptor (beta chain) emerged from a study of cytomegalovirus exposure and HLA in healthy donors. A multiplex PCR was run with 60 Vbeta primers and 13 Jbeta primers. The protocol was immunoSEQ multiplex PCR, while the TCRdb copy is restricted to in-frame clones and leaves out a portion. The data contain 75,000 to 100,000 clones, around 81% of them singletons. V trimming: 5 bases; J trimming: 2 bases; junction bases outside the gene matches: 6. The CDR3 is 15 residues long. The V gene's germline CDR1 is MNHEY and CDR2 SMNVEV (reference sequence). The receptor's source is a man between 25 and 39 years old in good health and CMV-seronegative. The chain carries TRBV27 and TRBJ1-5; TRBD1 aligns across 7 bases. The sequenced material came from PBMCs. The CDR3: CASSPGGIGNQPQHF. The CDR3 nucleotides are TGTGCCAGCAGTCCAGGGGGGATCGGCAATCAGCCCCAGCATTTT.